The T cell receptor beta chain described here comes from a study of blood T cells in healthy people across ages. Sample-barcoded 5' priming and a J-beta primer mix drove a second PCR of roughly 7 to 11 cycles. Every cDNA molecule bore a tag from a template-switch adaptor containing 12 random nucleotides. From the 5' RACE reads, TCRdb called clonotypes with MiXCR, one entry per CDR3 protein. Of around 1.7 million distinct CDR3 sequences listed, 25% to 30% are singletons. Trimming left V 1 base short and J 3 bases short, with 14 bases between. The CDR3 consists of 16 residues. Germline CDR1 is MNHEY and CDR2 is SMNVEV (reference sequence).

The chain combines TRBV27 with TRBJ2-3; D possibly uses TRBD1 or TRBD2 (5 bases each). The material sequenced was blood. The TCR was taken from a woman in her twenties or thirties in good health. The DNA for the CDR3 is TGTGCCAGCAGTTTATACCCGGGGACGGGGACAGATACGCAGTATTTT. It translates to CASSLYPGTGTDTQYF.